This T cell receptor (beta chain) was recovered during a study of human T cells and chemical hapten exposure. Described time point: patch test 1, 2 weeks after DPC sensitization. Treatment: therapeutic diphenylcyclopropenone sensitization with weekly scalp DPC. Germline loops: CDR1 DFQATT, CDR2 SNEGSKA (reference sequence). The junction had 4 bases not matched to a gene; V was cut back by 3 bases and J by 5 bases. The CDR3 runs 14 residues. TCRdb redid the calling of the RACE reads with MiXCR, one entry per CDR3 protein. This table has under 200,000 distinct CDR3 sequences, around 13% appearing once. Study-wide results and limits: Against controls, expanded TCRs gave rise to significantly more large CDR3 similarity clusters.

This clonotype was seen many times. Its antigen remains unidentified. The rearrangement joins TRBV20-1 to TRBJ2-4, with 10 bases that match TRBD2. This specimen was whole blood, taken in connection with sensitization to the hapten diphenylcyclopropenone (DPC). The TCR comes from a woman in her 30s with alopecia areata. Some clones in this sample may be carry-over from other donors' samples. DNA of the CDR3: TGCAGTGCTAGTTTAGCGGGGGGCGAAAACATTCAGTACTTC. It is translated as CSASLAGGENIQYF.